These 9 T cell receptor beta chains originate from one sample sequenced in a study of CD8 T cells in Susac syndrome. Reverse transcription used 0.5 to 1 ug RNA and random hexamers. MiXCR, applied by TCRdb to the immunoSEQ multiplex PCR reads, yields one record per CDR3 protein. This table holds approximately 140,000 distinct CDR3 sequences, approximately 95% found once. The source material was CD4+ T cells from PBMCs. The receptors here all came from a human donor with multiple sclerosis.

CDR3 in amino acids: CSGAAGSEQFF. CDR3 nucleotides: TGCAGCGGGGCTGCGGGGAGCGAGCAGTTCTTC. The chain is built from TRBV29-1 and TRBJ2-1, with a possible D match to TRBD2 (6 bases). This CDR3 has 11 residues. Trimming removed 7 bases at V and 10 bases at J, with 14 bases between. Germline V gene lookup returns CDR1 SQVTM and CDR2 ANQGSEA.

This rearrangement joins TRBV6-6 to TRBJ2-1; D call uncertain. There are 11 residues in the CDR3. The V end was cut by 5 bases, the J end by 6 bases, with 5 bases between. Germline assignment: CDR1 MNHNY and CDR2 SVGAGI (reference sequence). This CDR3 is CASSPTNEQFF. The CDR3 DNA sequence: TGTGCCAGCAGTCCCACCAATGAGCAGTTCTTC.

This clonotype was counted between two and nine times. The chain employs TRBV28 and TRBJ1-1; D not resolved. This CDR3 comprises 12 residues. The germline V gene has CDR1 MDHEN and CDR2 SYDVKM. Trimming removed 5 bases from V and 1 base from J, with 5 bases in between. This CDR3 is CASSLTNTEAFF. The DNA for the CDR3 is TGTGCCAGCAGTCTTACGAACACTGAAGCTTTCTTT.

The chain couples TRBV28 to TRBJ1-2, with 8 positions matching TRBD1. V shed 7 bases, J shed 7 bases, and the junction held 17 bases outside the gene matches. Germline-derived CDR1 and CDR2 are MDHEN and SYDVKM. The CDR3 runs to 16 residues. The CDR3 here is CASNTWTGKGPSGYTF. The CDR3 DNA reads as TGTGCCAGCAACACTTGGACAGGGAAGGGCCCCAGTGGCTACACCTTC.

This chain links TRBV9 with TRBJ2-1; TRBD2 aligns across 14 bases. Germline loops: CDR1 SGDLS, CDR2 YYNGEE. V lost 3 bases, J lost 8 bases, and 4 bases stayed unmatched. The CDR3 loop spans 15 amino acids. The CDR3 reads CASSGLAGGLDEQFF. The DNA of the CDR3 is TGTGCCAGCAGCGGACTAGCGGGGGGGCTCGATGAGCAGTTCTTC.

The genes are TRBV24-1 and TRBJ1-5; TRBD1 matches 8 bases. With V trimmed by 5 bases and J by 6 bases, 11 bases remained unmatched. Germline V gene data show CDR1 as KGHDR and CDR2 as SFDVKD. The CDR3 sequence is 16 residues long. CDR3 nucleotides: TGTGCCACCAGTGCCACACAGGGGGAGATTAGTCAGCCCCAGCATTTT. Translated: CATSATQGEISQPQHF.

The CDR3 sequence is CASSLWTGKNIQYF. CDR3 in DNA: TGTGCCAGCAGCCTCTGGACAGGGAAAAACATTCAGTACTTC. The V and J genes are TRBV12-3 or TRBV12-4 and TRBJ2-4; the match to TRBD1 covers 8 bases. Trimming removed 6 bases from V and 4 bases from J; junction bases left unmatched: 5. The CDR3 totals 14 residues.

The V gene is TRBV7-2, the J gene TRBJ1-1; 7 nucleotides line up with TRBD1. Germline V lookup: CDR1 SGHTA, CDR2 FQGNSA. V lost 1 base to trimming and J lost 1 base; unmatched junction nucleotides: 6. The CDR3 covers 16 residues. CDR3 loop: CASSLVGPGGNTEAFF. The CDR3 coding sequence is TGTGCCAGCAGCTTAGTCGGGCCAGGGGGGAACACTGAAGCTTTCTTT.

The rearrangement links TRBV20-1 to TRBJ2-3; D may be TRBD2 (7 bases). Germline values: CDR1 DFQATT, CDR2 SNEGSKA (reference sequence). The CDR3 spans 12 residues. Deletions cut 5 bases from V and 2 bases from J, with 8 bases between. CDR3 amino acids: CSARGATDTQYF. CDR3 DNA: TGCAGTGCTCGGGGGGCCACAGATACGCAGTATTTT.